These T cell receptor beta chains were read from a single sample in a study of blood T cell repertoires in COVID-19. Assay used: immunoSEQ multiplex PCR; TCRdb lists only in-frame clones, some missing. The table lists about 94,000 clones, 80% to 85% of them singletons. Sequencing was done on a sample of peripheral blood. These receptors all come from a man aged 60 to 69 with acute or convalescent COVID-19. Each CDR3 is given with its conserved first and last residue. The D gene is left open where the match is weak. Size values are once, few and many counts, or a class for expanded clones, and some rows have none.

size	D	V	J	length	DNA	CDR3
NA	NA	TRBV7-2	TRBJ2-7	15	TGTGCCAGCAGCTTAGAGCCAGGAAGGGGCTACGAGCAGTACTTC	CASSLEPGRGYEQYF
NA	NA	TRBV9	TRBJ1-4	16	TGTGCCAGCAGCGTAGCGGCGGGGGGTGTCGCTGAAAAACTGTTTTTT	CASSVAAGGVAEKLFF
NA	NA	TRBV6-2/TRBV6-3	TRBJ1-5	14	TGTGCCAGCAGCCCCGGACAGTTGAATCAGCCCCAGCATTTT	CASSPGQLNQPQHF
NA	NA	TRBV5-6	TRBJ1-1	15	TGTGCCAGCAGCTTACCCGGGACAATCAACACTGAAGCTTTCTTT	CASSLPGTINTEAFF
once	TRBD1	TRBV2	TRBJ2-5	15	TGTGCCAGCAGCGCTCCGGGACAGCGTCAAGAGACCCAGTACTTC	CASSAPGQRQETQYF
few	NA	TRBV4-1	TRBJ2-7	13	TGCGCCAGCAGGAGCGGGACAGGCTACGAGCAGTACTTC	CASRSGTGYEQYF
NA	NA	TRBV30	TRBJ1-3	14	TGTGCCTGGAGTTCCTACTCCTCTGGAAACACCATATATTTT	CAWSSYSSGNTIYF
NA	NA	TRBV15	TRBJ1-1	13	TGTGCCACGAGACAGGAAATGAACACTGAAGCTTTCTTT	CATRQEMNTEAFF
NA	NA	TRBV14	TRBJ2-5	11	TGTGCCAGCAGCCGGCGAGGGACCCAGTACTTC	CASSRRGTQYF
NA	NA	TRBV7-2	TRBJ2-7	14	TGTGCCAGCAGCACCGCCGGGACTCGCTACGAGCAGTACTTC	CASSTAGTRYEQYF
NA	NA	TRBV19	TRBJ1-2	14	TGTGCCAGTAGTTTTCTAACTGAGGCCTATGGCTACACCTTC	CASSFLTEAYGYTF
NA	NA	TRBV11-2	TRBJ2-1	16	TGTGCCAGCAGGCCGGTGAGCGGTCGAGCCTACAATGAGCAGTTCTTC	CASRPVSGRAYNEQFF
NA	NA	TRBV30	TRBJ1-4	12	TGTGCCTGGAGTGTACATTTGGGCTTGCTGTTTTTT	CAWSVHLGLLFF
NA	TRBD1	TRBV3-1/TRBV3-2	TRBJ2-7	14	TGTGCCAGCAGCCAAACAGGGGGTTCGTACGAGCAGTACTTC	CASSQTGGSYEQYF
NA	NA	TRBV30	TRBJ1-5	13	TGTGCCTGGAGGTCCAGGGCCCCCGGGCCCCAGCATTTT	CAWRSRAPGPQHF
few	NA	TRBV2	TRBJ1-1	14	TGTGCCAGCAGCAAAGAAGAGGGGAACACTGAAGCTTTCTTT	CASSKEEGNTEAFF
NA	TRBD2	TRBV4-1	TRBJ2-7	17	TGCGCCAGCAGCCAAGATCCATCGGGACTAGGGGCCTACGAGCAGTACTTC	CASSQDPSGLGAYEQYF
NA	NA	TRBV3-1/TRBV3-2	TRBJ2-1	14	TGTGCCAGCAGTCCGCGGGGTCTAGATAATGAGCAGTTCTTC	CASSPRGLDNEQFF
NA	NA	TRBV4-3	TRBJ1-6	15	TGCGCCAGCAGCCAAGAACAGGACTATAATTCACCCCTCCACTTT	CASSQEQDYNSPLHF
once	NA	TRBV7-2	TRBJ2-1	16	TGTGCCAGCAGCCCTGGGGGATCGGGGGTCGGGGATGAGCAGTTCTTC	CASSPGGSGVGDEQFF
NA	TRBD1	TRBV4-2	TRBJ1-2	15	TGTGCCAGCAGCCAGGGGACAGAGTCCTGGGGTGGCTACACCTTC	CASSQGTESWGGYTF
NA	TRBD1	TRBV5-1	TRBJ1-6	14	TGCGCCAGCAGCGAGGGACAGTCTAATTCACCCCTCCACTTT	CASSEGQSNSPLHF
once	NA	TRBV2	TRBJ1-1	13	TGTGCCAGCAGTGAACCGGGGGGCACTGAAGCTTTCTTT	CASSEPGGTEAFF
NA	TRBD1	TRBV7-2	TRBJ1-3	15	TGTGCCAGCAGCTTAGACAGGGGGCTTGGAAACACCATATATTTT	CASSLDRGLGNTIYF
NA	TRBD2	TRBV30	TRBJ2-2	14	TGTGCCTGGAGTACCGGGACTAGCACCGGGGAGCTGTTTTTT	CAWSTGTSTGELFF
NA	NA	TRBV6-5	TRBJ1-2	15	TGTGCCAGCACTTACGCCGGGGGTCGAGACTATGGCTACACCTTC	CASTYAGGRDYGYTF
NA	TRBD2	TRBV4-1	TRBJ2-7	15	TGCGCCAGCAGCCCAAGCGGGGATAGCTCCTACGAGCAGTACTTC	CASSPSGDSSYEQYF
NA	TRBD1	TRBV7-8	TRBJ1-3	17	TGTGCCAGCAGCTTAGAGGGACAGGATGACTCTGGAAACACCATATATTTT	CASSLEGQDDSGNTIYF
few	TRBD1	TRBV2	TRBJ1-2	13	TGTGCCAGCAAGCAGGACAGGAACTCTGGCTACACCTTC	CASKQDRNSGYTF
once	NA	TRBV7-8	TRBJ1-2	13	TGTGCCAGCAGCCCTCAGGGTAGCTATGGCTACACCTTC	CASSPQGSYGYTF
once	NA	TRBV19	TRBJ2-1	14	TGTGCCAGTAGTAAGGTAGGGGAAGACGATGAGCAGTTCTTC	CASSKVGEDDEQFF
NA	NA	TRBV7-8	TRBJ2-7	16	TGTGCCAGCAGCCCACGACAGGCCCTCGGGGGGTACGAGCAGTACTTC	CASSPRQALGGYEQYF
NA	NA	TRBV7-9	TRBJ1-1	15	TGTGCCAGCAGCTTATTCACGGGCGGAGGGACTGAAGCTTTCTTT	CASSLFTGGGTEAFF
once	TRBD1	TRBV5-6	TRBJ1-5	14	TGTGCCAGCCACGGACAGGGTAGCAATCAGCCCCAGCATTTT	CASHGQGSNQPQHF
once	NA	TRBV5-1	TRBJ1-1	13	TGCGCCAGCAGCTACGGGATAGGGACTGAAGCTTTCTTT	CASSYGIGTEAFF
NA	NA	TRBV15	TRBJ1-2	15	TGTGCCACCAGCAGAGAACAGGGATTTAACTATGGCTACACCTTC	CATSREQGFNYGYTF